These 4 T cell receptor beta chains were sequenced from one sample in a study of blood T cell repertoires in COVID-19. Profiling relied on immunoSEQ multiplex PCR, and the TCRdb table lists in-frame clones only, not all of them. The repertoire holds roughly 160,000 clones, around nine tenths seen once, with just over 2.5% in the top ten. Sequenced sample: peripheral blood. The source is a woman older than 75 with COVID-19, enrolled during active disease.

V and J are TRBV28 and TRBJ2-7; TRBD2 matches at 8 bases. Per the germline V gene, CDR1 is MDHEN and CDR2 is SYDVKM. V dropped 4 bases and J dropped 5; count of bases not matched to a gene: 10. The CDR3 extends over 15 amino acids. As DNA, the CDR3 is TGTGCCAGCAGTTCCGCCGGGGGGGGGCACAACGAGCAGTACTTC. Encoded protein: CASSSAGGGHNEQYF.

The table lists this clone with a few counts. This chain connects TRBV2 to TRBJ2-1, with D possibly being TRBD2 (5 bases). Trimming removed 6 bases at V and 7 bases at J, with 13 bases between. CDR1 and CDR2 from the germline V gene are SNHLY and FYNNEI. The CDR3 covers 13 residues. The CDR3 protein is CASRQGLPNEQFF. As DNA, the CDR3 is TGTGCCAGCAGGCAAGGACTGCCAAATGAGCAGTTCTTC. Filled out from reference TRBV2 and TRBJ2-1, the complete variable domain reads EPEVTQTPSHQVTQMGQEVILRCVPISNHLYFYWYRQILGQKVEFLVSFYNNEISEKSEIFDDQFSVERPDGSNFTLKIRSTKLEDSAMYFCASRQGLPNEQFFGPGTRLTVL.

The gene calls are TRBV5-4 and TRBJ2-6, with a tentative D call TRBD1 (6 bases). The germline gives CDR1 SGHNT, CDR2 YYREEE (reference sequence). CDR3 length equals 17 residues. The germline V and J ends were trimmed by 5 bases and 4 bases, with 19 bases remaining between them. The CDR3 region has the DNA TGTGCCAGCAGTCCTGGGACACTAACAGGGGGGGCCAACGTCCTGACTTTC. As protein: CASSPGTLTGGANVLTF.

The V call is TRBV28, the J call TRBJ1-1; a possible D gene is TRBD1 (5 bases). The V end lost 2 bases, the J end lost 5 bases, and 9 bases lay between the germline ends. Germline-derived CDR1 and CDR2 are MDHEN and SYDVKM. The CDR3 covers 13 residues. CDR3 in amino acids: CASSLGAQTEAFF. In nucleotides, the CDR3 is TGTGCCAGCAGTTTAGGGGCCCAGACTGAAGCTTTCTTT.